The source of this T cell receptor (beta chain) is a study of T cell clonotyping in hematopoietic cell transplantation. Time point specified: recipient sample about 28 days before transplant, after cytoreduction. Recipient blood drawn about 28 days pretransplant and days 30, 100, 180 after. Trimming at V came to 5 bases and at J to 5 bases, leaving 7 bases not matched to a gene. The CDR3 has 16 residues. Per the germline V gene, CDR1 is SGHTA and CDR2 is FQGTGA. Profiled with immunoSEQ multiplex PCR; TCRdb holds only in-frame clones, not every one. The data contain about 6,500 clones, less than 98% of them singletons.

The TCR sequence derives from a man aged 65 to 85 with acute myeloid leukemia. Some clones in this sample may be carry-over from other donors' samples. The sample consisted of peripheral blood mononuclear cells, taken before stem cell transplant. The chain couples TRBV7-3 to TRBJ2-5, with 14 positions matching TRBD2. For the CDR3, the DNA is TGTGCCAGCAGCCCTCGACTAGCGGGAGGGGCGGAGACCCAGTACTTC. It codes for CASSPRLAGGAETQYF.